This is a list of T cell receptor beta chains from one sample in a study of identical twins. TCRdb independently ran MiXCR on the 5' RACE reads; one entry per CDR3 protein. This sample has under 800,000 distinct CDR3 sequences, with around 20% found just once. The sample also formed part of further work on T cells expressing NK-cell markers.

The sample was PBMCs. The receptors were sampled from a woman in her late teens or twenties in good health. Both conserved end residues are part of each CDR3. D genes are given only for firm matches. The size entry is marked missing in some rows and otherwise reads once, few, many or a size class.

v_call	j_call	clone_size	d_call	cdr3_nt	cdr3_aa
TRBV20-1	TRBJ2-7	.	.	TGCAGTGCTTCGGTGGCGGGGCCCAACTACGAGCAGTACTTC	CSASVAGPNYEQYF
TRBV12-3/TRBV12-4	TRBJ2-7	.	.	TGTGCCAGCAGTGGCCCTCGCGGAGGGGCCTACGAGCAGTACTTC	CASSGPRGGAYEQYF
TRBV20-1	TRBJ2-3	.	.	TGCAGTGCGGCGGGGAGCGGGCTTACAGATACGCAGTATTTT	CSAAGSGLTDTQYF
TRBV27	TRBJ1-1	.	.	TGTGCCAGCAGTTTGGGGCGGCAGGGCACTGAAGCTTTCTTT	CASSLGRQGTEAFF
TRBV6-5	TRBJ2-7	.	TRBD2	TGTGCCAGCAGTTACTCGACTAGCGGGGGTCGTGAGCAGTACTTC	CASSYSTSGGREQYF
TRBV10-3	TRBJ2-7	many	.	TGTGCCATCAGTGAGTCCGGCAGGGGCTACGAGCAGTACTTC	CAISESGRGYEQYF
TRBV6-1	TRBJ2-7	many	.	TGTGCCAGCAGTGACCCAAGAGGTAGGACTGTAGCCTACGAGCAGTACTTC	CASSDPRGRTVAYEQYF
TRBV12-3/TRBV12-4	TRBJ2-1	.	.	TGTGCCAGCATCTTGGGGGGCCATTCGGGGAATGAGCAGTTCTTC	CASILGGHSGNEQFF
TRBV20-1	TRBJ2-5	few	.	TGCAGTGCTAATTTGGAGGCCGAGACCCAGTACTTC	CSANLEAETQYF
TRBV14	TRBJ2-7	many	.	TGTGCCAGCAGCGGTTGGAGGTTGGCCGGGGTGAAGATGCAGTACTTC	CASSGWRLAGVKMQYF
TRBV29-1	TRBJ2-2	.	TRBD2	TGCAGCGTTGAAGTATCCCTAGCGGGAGTAGCCGGGGAGCTGTTTTTT	CSVEVSLAGVAGELFF
TRBV5-5	TRBJ2-1	many	TRBD1	TGTGCCAGCACCAATTGGGACAGGGGTAATGAGCAGTTCTTC	CASTNWDRGNEQFF
TRBV6-1	TRBJ2-1	few	.	TGTGCCAGCATGAAGGACGGCACCAATGAGCAGTTCTTC	CASMKDGTNEQFF
TRBV7-9	TRBJ2-1	.	TRBD1	TGTGCCAGCAGCTTAGCTGGGACAGGGCTTTACAATGAGCAGTTCTTC	CASSLAGTGLYNEQFF
TRBV11-2	TRBJ2-5	few	.	TGTGCCAGCACCAATTTAGGAGAGACCCAGTACTTC	CASTNLGETQYF
TRBV20-1	TRBJ2-5	.	TRBD1	TGCAGTGCTAGCAAAAGGCCGGGACAGGGGACGCAGACCCAGTACTTC	CSASKRPGQGTQTQYF
TRBV10-2	TRBJ2-3	few	.	TGCGCCAGCACCGGACTACTCACAGATACGCAGTATTTT	CASTGLLTDTQYF
TRBV5-1	TRBJ2-7	.	.	TGCGCCAGCAGCTTGCTGACAGGCGAGCAGTACTTC	CASSLLTGEQYF
TRBV10-3	TRBJ2-1	few	TRBD2	TGTGCCATCAGTTCCGGAGCGGGGGGCTACAATGAGCAGTTCTTC	CAISSGAGGYNEQFF
TRBV20-1	TRBJ2-1	.	.	TGCAGTGCTAGTGGGGACATGGGCTACAATGAGCAGTTCTTC	CSASGDMGYNEQFF
TRBV5-5	TRBJ2-1	few	.	TGTGCCAGCAGCCTTGGTTCCCTAGCAGGCAATGAGCAGTTCTTC	CASSLGSLAGNEQFF
TRBV6-5	TRBJ2-5	many	TRBD1	TGTGCCAGCCAGAGGGGGCCTGAGACCCAGTACTTC	CASQRGPETQYF
TRBV6-5	TRBJ2-7	.	TRBD1	TGTGCCAGCAGTTCCTGGGACAGGATCGAGCAGTACTTC	CASSSWDRIEQYF
TRBV7-9	TRBJ2-2	.	TRBD2	TGTGCCAGCAGCGGCATAGCGGGGTACACCGGGGAGCTGTTTTTT	CASSGIAGYTGELFF
TRBV20-1	TRBJ2-1	.	.	TGCAGTGCTATCGGGTGGGAAAATGAGCAGTTCTTC	CSAIGWENEQFF
TRBV20-1	TRBJ2-7	.	TRBD2	TGCAGTGCTAGGACTAGCGGAGGAGGCTACGAGCAGTACTTC	CSARTSGGGYEQYF
TRBV12-3/TRBV12-4	TRBJ2-1	few	TRBD2	TGTGCCAGCAGTTTTCCCACCCGACTAGCGACGACCTACAATGAGCAGTTCTTC	CASSFPTRLATTYNEQFF
TRBV7-3	TRBJ2-5	.	.	TGTGCCGCCGCCAGGTTCAGGAGAAGGCTGGAGACCCAGTACTTC	CAAARFRRRLETQYF
TRBV12-3/TRBV12-4	TRBJ2-3	once	TRBD2	TGTGCCAGCAGTTCGCCCCGCCTAGCGGTAGCCCGGGATACGCAGTATTTT	CASSSPRLAVARDTQYF
TRBV20-1	TRBJ2-3	once	TRBD1	TGCAGTGTGACACCCGGGGACAGGGGAGCAGATACGCAGTATTTT	CSVTPGDRGADTQYF
TRBV21-1	TRBJ1-2	few	.	TGTGCCAGCAGCAAAGTTTCTAGACACGCCAATGGCTACACCTTC	CASSKVSRHANGYTF
TRBV7-3	TRBJ2-1	few	.	TGTGCCAGCAGCCGAGGTTCCGTGGGTGAGCAGTTCTTC	CASSRGSVGEQFF
TRBV6-5	TRBJ1-3	.	TRBD1	TGTGCCAGCAGTTCCGACAGGGAGGCCGGAAACACCATATATTTT	CASSSDREAGNTIYF
TRBV20-1	TRBJ2-7	.	TRBD2	TGCAGTGCTGGGCGGACTAGCGGGGCCCGACGACCCTACGAGCAGTACTTC	CSAGRTSGARRPYEQYF
TRBV20-1	TRBJ2-4	.	TRBD2	TGCAGTGCTTTCAGGGAGGGTTGGAACATTCAGTACTTC	CSAFREGWNIQYF
TRBV12-3/TRBV12-4	TRBJ1-1	many	.	TGTGCCAGCAGTTTAATGGGTGGCAGACACTTGACTGAAGCTTTCTTT	CASSLMGGRHLTEAFF
TRBV10-1	TRBJ2-3	.	.	TGCGCCAGCAATGCCATAGTTACAGATACGCAGTATTTT	CASNAIVTDTQYF